This T cell receptor (beta chain) is from a study of OX40 agonist ivuxolimab in advanced cancers. Background on the whole study: The costimulatory receptor OX40 (CD134) was targeted by ivuxolimab, a fully human IgG2 agonistic monoclonal antibody. Intravenous ivuxolimab was administered to patients every 2 weeks at six dose levels: 0.01, 0.1, 0.3, 1.5, 3 and 10 mg/kg. Of the roughly 51 patients in dose escalation, approximately 20 had hepatocellular carcinoma, some 15 had melanoma, 9 had renal cell carcinoma and 9 had head and neck cancer. A male proportion of roughly 80% and a mean age of 60 years, ranging from 23 to 79, were recorded for the dose-escalation cohort. Prior anti-PD-1, anti-PD-L1 or anti-CTLA-4 therapy was permitted, and approximately 41% of dose-escalation patients had received checkpoint inhibitors. Three dose-escalation patients achieved partial responses, one with hepatocellular carcinoma and two with cutaneous melanoma. The point of sequencing TCRbeta in the periphery was to test whether ivuxolimab changed TCR sequence diversity and drove clonal T-cell expansion. The paper covers the monotherapy dose-escalation part of the phase I ivuxolimab trial, which included N of about 56 patients.

To sequence the TCRbeta CDR3 region, genomic DNA was isolated from the sorted cells. TCRbeta CDR3 regions were sequenced using the immunoSEQ Assay. Here the immuneACCESS table is served through TCRdb, limited to in-frame sequences with V and J called. Missing clones are a known gap in these copies; in checked studies unresolved V genes cover under half, and the rest lacks a known reason. This sample comprises 70,000 to 80,000 clones, around 87% of them detected only once. The ten top clones hold roughly 0.98% of the sample. The trial excluded patients who had a history of autoimmune disease or were on systemic immunosuppression. Peripheral blood for TCR sequencing was collected from all dose cohorts at baseline, on cycle 4 day 1, and on cycle 7 day 1. Samples were obtained from an open-label, multicenter, first-in-human phase I dose-escalation trial of ivuxolimab. The trial enrolled adults with locally advanced or metastatic head and neck squamous cell, hepatocellular, melanoma or renal cell carcinoma. Before TCR sequencing, CD4+ and CD8+ T cells were separately sorted from peripheral blood.

What the work shows at the level of the full study, not this receptor alone: Which antigens the clonally expanded peripheral T cells were specific for was not determined. Low levels of normalized T-cell clonal expansion were also shown by some nonresponding patients. Partial responders in the 0.1-3.0 mg/kg groups had among the lowest normalized peripheral clonal expansion, especially among CD8+ T cells. After ivuxolimab, expanded clones were on average more numerous among CD8+ T cells than among CD4+ T cells. At doses of 0.1 to 3.0 mg/kg, clonal expansion of both CD4+ and CD8+ T cells in blood was seen between baseline and week 6.

Remarks on this clone: The specificity of this receptor is unknown. Per-base quality was not reported, and no clone a single base away is much larger than it.

The source material was CD4+ or CD8+ T cells sorted from blood, sampled in a trial of the OX40 agonist ivuxolimab. This TCR was recovered from an adult with an advanced solid tumor such as melanoma, head and neck, liver or kidney cancer.

The nucleotide sequence is TGTGCCAGCGCTCGTTCTGAGCGTAGGGCAGATACGCAGTATTTT. This encodes CASARSERRADTQYF. The rearranged segments are TRBV7-8 and TRBJ2-3, with the D segment identity uncertain. There are 15 amino acids in the CDR3, from cysteine to phenylalanine inclusive. Here the CDR3 DNA is all that survives: 45 bases in frame from base 1. Based on the germline V gene, the CDR1 and CDR2 sequences are SGHVS and FQNEAQ. Between the V and J ends, shortened by 8 bases and 4 bases respectively, the junction contains 19 bases.